This passage covers 23 T cell receptor beta chains from one sample sequenced in a study of shared clonotypes between healthy human individuals. The protocol was immunoSEQ multiplex PCR, while the TCRdb copy is restricted to in-frame clones and leaves out a portion. The sample lists about 1 million clones, around 74% seen once, with around 1.5% in the top ten. Source material: memory CD4+ T cells sorted from blood. Subset of the sample: CD45RA-negative fraction. The receptors here all came from a man younger than 35 in good health.

This clone was seen a handful of times. The same CDR3 also results from other DNA sequences found in this sample. The chain has TRBV28 and TRBJ2-7; D is ambiguous. Germline V lookup: CDR1 MDHEN, CDR2 SYDVKM. The ends were cut back, 6 bases at V and 6 bases at J, with 9 bases in the middle. This CDR3 has 11 residues. CDR3 nucleotide sequence: TGTGCCAGCAGCCTAGGGCGCGAGCAGTACTTC. Its translation: CASSLGREQYF.

This clone was observed many times. The chain joins TRBV27 to TRBJ2-7, with D unclear. CDR3 size: 15 residues. Germline V CDR1 and CDR2: MNHEY, SMNVEV (reference sequence). V dropped 0 bases and J dropped 7 bases, with 16 bases sitting between them. Written as DNA, the CDR3 is TGTGCCAGCAGTTTATCTAGCCAGATTTATTCAGAGCAGTACTTC. It encodes CASSLSSQIYSEQYF.

This clone has only a few counts. The chain employs TRBV7-9 and TRBJ1-5; no definite D call. This CDR3 has 12 amino acids. Trimming removed 2 bases at V and 6 bases at J, with 5 bases between. Per the germline V gene, CDR1 is SEHNR and CDR2 is FQNEAQ (reference sequence). This CDR3 is CASSLTSQPQHF. The CDR3 DNA follows: TGTGCCAGCAGCTTAACCTCTCAGCCCCAGCATTTT.

The chain carries TRBV5-1 and TRBJ2-7; maybe TRBD2 (6 bases). Germline CDR1 and CDR2: SGHRS and YFSETQ. Trimming took off 7 bases at V and 6 bases at J, with 20 bases between the two ends. There are 14 residues in the CDR3. DNA of the CDR3: TGCGCCAGCGGAGGGTCCAGGGAAACAGGCGAGCAGTACTTC. This sequence encodes CASGGSRETGEQYF. Looking up the rest from reference TRBV5-1 and TRBJ2-7 gives the full variable domain: KAGVTQTPRYLIKTRGQQVTLSCSPISGHRSVSWYQQTPGQGLQFLFEYFSETQRNKGNFPGRFSGRQFSNSRSEMNVSTLELGDSALYLCASGGSRETGEQYFGPGTRLTVT.

The V and J genes are TRBV7-8 and TRBJ2-2, with D tentatively TRBD2 (5 bases). The germline V and J ends were trimmed by 4 bases and 5 bases, with 17 bases remaining between them. In germline, CDR1 is SGHVS, CDR2 FQNEAQ. This CDR3 comprises 16 residues. This chain's CDR3 is CASSYGSRRGTGELFF. The DNA of the CDR3 is TGTGCCAGCAGCTACGGCTCTCGCCGAGGGACCGGGGAGCTGTTTTTT.

The chain recombines TRBV20-1 with TRBJ1-1; no definite D call. This CDR3 comprises 11 residues. The germline V gene encodes CDR1 DFQATT and CDR2 SNEGSKA (reference sequence). The V end was cut by 1 base, the J end by 5 bases, with 5 bases between. The CDR3 nucleotides read TGCAGTGCTAGAGTCGCAACTGAAGCTTTCTTT. As protein: CSARVATEAFF.

This clone has just a few counts. The rearrangement joins TRBV4-2 to TRBJ2-2; no clear D. The CDR3 is 15 residues long. The germline V gene has CDR1 LGHNA and CDR2 YNFKEQ. Trimming removed 0 bases from V and 6 bases from J, with 11 bases in between. CDR3 amino acids: CASSQEGRRSGELFF. CDR3 in DNA: TGTGCCAGCAGCCAAGAAGGACGGCGCTCCGGGGAGCTGTTTTTT.

As concerns this clone: A read error may explain this, as a much larger clone is one base away. DNA for the CDR3: TGTGCCAGCAGTGACAAGAGCTCCTACAATGAGCAGTTCTTC. This translates into CASSDKSSYNEQFF. The V and J genes are TRBV2 and TRBJ2-1, with D hard to call. The CDR3 consists of 14 residues. The V and J ends lost 3 bases and 0 bases respectively, with 6 bases between them. The germline gives CDR1 SNHLY, CDR2 FYNNEI.

The chain recombines TRBV19 with TRBJ2-2; 8 bases are a match to TRBD1. The CDR3 spans 14 residues. Germline trimming cut 7 bases from V and 3 bases from J; bases unmatched to any gene: 4. Germline CDR1 reads LNHDA; CDR2 reads SQIVND (reference sequence). The CDR3 spells CASKTGADTGELFF. Written as DNA, the CDR3 is TGTGCCAGTAAGACAGGGGCGGACACCGGGGAGCTGTTTTTT.

This clone was seen a few times. The CDR3 DNA follows: TGTGCCAGCAGTGAACGGTGGAGAGAGACCCAGTACTTC. Protein product: CASSERWRETQYF. V usage is TRBV6-1 and J usage is TRBJ2-5; D gene uncertain. Germline-derived CDR1 and CDR2 are MNHNS and SASEGT. V lost 2 bases, J lost 4 bases, and 8 bases lay in between. This CDR3 spans 13 amino acids.

This rearrangement joins TRBV7-3 to TRBJ2-3, with D possibly being TRBD1 (5 bases). Germline-derived CDR1 and CDR2 are SGHTA and FQGTGA. The CDR3 contains 14 residues. V lost 7 bases and J lost 4, with 15 bases in between. The CDR3 DNA reads TGTGCCAGCAAACCCGAGCAAGGGGCAGATACGCAGTATTTT. Translated: CASKPEQGADTQYF. Drawing the rest from reference TRBV7-3 and TRBJ2-3, the complete variable domain is GAGVSQTPSNKVTEKGKYVELRCDPISGHTALYWYRQSLGQGPEFLIYFQGTGAADDSGLPNDRFFAVRPEGSVSTLKIQRTERGDSAVYLCASKPEQGADTQYFGPGTRLTVL.

To note about this clone: Additional DNA sequences in this sample encode the identical CDR3. V is TRBV2 and J is TRBJ1-1, with TRBD1 matching 9 bases. The ends lost 6 bases at V and 4 bases at J; junction bases unmatched: 0. The CDR3 sequence is 12 residues long. CDR1 SNHLY and CDR2 FYNNEI come from the germline V gene. CDR3 coding DNA: TGTGCCAGCAGGGGACAGGGCACTGAAGCTTTCTTT. This codes for CASRGQGTEAFF.

The chain combines TRBV18 with TRBJ2-2; the D call may be TRBD1 or TRBD2 (6 bases each). V gave up 5 bases and J gave up 4 bases, with 8 bases separating them. The germline CDR1 and CDR2 sequences are KGHSH and LQKENI. This CDR3 has 13 residues. CDR3 protein: CASSRGATGELFF. In DNA form, the CDR3 reads TGTGCCAGCTCAAGGGGGGCCACCGGGGAGCTGTTTTTT.

The chain recombines TRBV5-1 with TRBJ1-6; 9 positions agree with TRBD1. CDR1 and CDR2 (germline): SGHRS, YFSETQ. Trimming cost V 5 bases and J 7 bases; bases outside gene matches: 4. The CDR3 length is 14 residues. The CDR3 is CASRIDRGNSPLHF. For the CDR3, the DNA is TGCGCCAGCAGGATTGACAGGGGGAATTCACCCCTCCACTTT.

V usage is TRBV18 and J usage is TRBJ2-7, with D hard to call. The CDR3 loop spans 15 amino acids. In germline, CDR1 is KGHSH, CDR2 LQKENI. Trimming stripped 0 bases from V and 3 bases from J, with 12 bases between. Written as DNA, the CDR3 is TGTGCCAGCTCACCACCGATGGCTCAGGACTACGAGCAGTACTTC. Translated, it gives CASSPPMAQDYEQYF.

This clone has just a few counts. This chain links TRBV25-1 with TRBJ1-4, with unresolved D. The CDR3 length is 17 residues. V gave up 3 bases and J gave up 0 bases, with 14 bases separating them. Per germline, CDR1 MGHDK and CDR2 SYGVNS. The CDR3, as DNA: TGTGCCAGCAGTGATCCGCTAACAGTTGCAACTAATGAAAAACTGTTTTTT. As protein: CASSDPLTVATNEKLFF.

The gene calls are TRBV6-1 and TRBJ1-5; D is unresolved. V dropped 1 base and J dropped 7 bases, with 8 bases sitting between them. This CDR3 is 13 amino acids long. Germline V lookup: CDR1 MNHNS, CDR2 SASEGT. CDR3 sequence reads: CASSEDRRQPQHF. For the CDR3, the DNA is TGTGCCAGCAGTGAAGACCGGCGGCAGCCCCAGCATTTT.

The CDR3 coding sequence is TGTGCCAGCAGTGCAAGGACATCGAGTCTATACGAGCAGTACTTC. Protein sequence: CASSARTSSLYEQYF. V and J are TRBV2 and TRBJ2-7; maybe TRBD1 (5 bases). Germline CDR1 and CDR2: SNHLY and FYNNEI. The CDR3 is made up of 15 amino acids. V lost 4 bases and J 4 bases, leaving 17 bases between the germline ends.

The CDR3 DNA is TGTGCCAGCAGCTTGGGATTACGGGGGGGCGAGCAGTACTTC. Protein sequence: CASSLGLRGGEQYF. This chain links TRBV5-4 with TRBJ2-7, with 8 bases that match TRBD2. Germline lookup yields CDR1 SGHNT and CDR2 YYREEE (reference sequence). The CDR3 loop spans 14 amino acids. The V gene end was trimmed by 0 bases and the J gene end by 6 bases; junction bases not matched to a gene: 5. The whole variable domain, remainder taken from reference TRBV5-4 and TRBJ2-7, is ETGVTQSPTHLIKTRGQQVTLRCSSQSGHNTVSWYQQALGQGPQFIFQYYREEENGRGNFPPRFSGLQFPNYSSELNVNALELDDSALYLCASSLGLRGGEQYFGPGTRLTVT.

The chain employs TRBV28 and TRBJ2-2; tentatively, D is TRBD2 (5 bases). Between the trimmed V and J ends, which lost 9 bases and 2 bases, there was a span of 13 bases. Germline CDR1 MDHEN, CDR2 SYDVKM. CDR3 length: 14 amino acids. CDR3 in DNA: TGTGCCAGTCGGACGGCGGGTAACACCGGGGAGCTGTTTTTT. Translation: CASRTAGNTGELFF.

This clone was detected once. J is TRBJ1-5 and V is TRBV6-5, with a weak D call TRBD1 (5 bases). The CDR3 contains 14 residues. Germline V gene lookup returns CDR1 MNHEY and CDR2 SVGAGI. Deletions cut 6 bases from V and 4 bases from J, with 13 bases between. The CDR3 here is CASRGTSENQPQHF. CDR3 bases: TGTGCCAGCAGAGGGACCTCCGAGAATCAGCCCCAGCATTTT.

The chain has TRBV10-2 and TRBJ2-1; 10 bases are shared with TRBD2. Per germline, CDR1 WSHSY and CDR2 SAAADI. V was clipped by 5 bases and J by 5 bases; unmatched bases: 3. CDR3 length equals 14 residues. This CDR3 reads CASSSSGRNNEQFF. In DNA, the CDR3 is TGCGCCAGCAGTTCTAGCGGGAGAAACAATGAGCAGTTCTTC.

The chain is built from TRBV4-1 and TRBJ2-3, with 10 bases aligning to TRBD2. The CDR3 consists of 16 residues. The germline gives CDR1 MGHRA, CDR2 YSYEKL. V lost 3 bases and J lost 5; bases outside the gene matches: 8. The CDR3 loop reads CASSQGLAGVRDTQYF. CDR3 DNA sequence: TGCGCCAGCAGCCAGGGGCTAGCGGGAGTACGAGATACGCAGTATTTT.